The 15 T cell receptor beta chains below all came from one sample that was sequenced in a study of T cell repertoires in cytomegalovirus infection. TCRdb re-derived calls from the reads in MiXCR, one entry per CDR3 protein. The sample lists approximately 750,000 distinct CDR3 sequences, roughly 36% occurring once. Sample: PBMCs. Receptor source: a human donor in good health (CMV status not recorded). Some clones in this sample may be carry-over from other donors' samples.

This CDR3 reads CASSLASGGRGNTEAFF. The DNA of the CDR3 is TGCGCCAGCAGCTTGGCCTCCGGGGGGCGGGGGAACACTGAAGCTTTCTTT. This sequence joins TRBV5-1 and TRBJ1-1; D perhaps matches TRBD1 (6 bases). Per germline, CDR1 SGHRS and CDR2 YFSETQ. The V end was cut by 0 bases, the J end by 1 base, with 16 bases between. This CDR3 is built from 17 residues. The variable domain in full, completed from reference TRBV5-1 and TRBJ1-1, reads KAGVTQTPRYLIKTRGQQVTLSCSPISGHRSVSWYQQTPGQGLQFLFEYFSETQRNKGNFPGRFSGRQFSNSRSEMNVSTLELGDSALYLCASSLASGGRGNTEAFFGQGTRLTVV.

V is TRBV30 and J is TRBJ1-5, with D possibly matching TRBD1 (5 bases). The germline V gene has CDR1 GTSNPN and CDR2 SVGIG (reference sequence). V lost 4 bases and J 3 bases, leaving 13 bases between the germline ends. The CDR3 has 14 residues. CDR3 protein: CAWNTPGSNQPQHF. The CDR3 coding sequence is TGTGCCTGGAATACCCCAGGGTCCAATCAGCCCCAGCATTTT.

J is TRBJ1-2 and V is TRBV7-6; 7 positions match TRBD1. The CDR3 has 15 amino acids. From germline, CDR1 is SGHVS and CDR2 FNYEAQ. V dropped 1 base and J dropped 6; count of bases not matched to a gene: 8. CDR3 DNA sequence: TGTGCCAGCAGCTTAGGCGGAGGGGGCCATGATGGCTACACCTTC. It yields the protein CASSLGGGGHDGYTF.

The chain joins TRBV7-6 to TRBJ1-2, with no clear D. The ends were cut back, 0 bases at V and 7 bases at J, with 6 bases in the middle. The CDR3 spans 12 residues. CDR1 SGHVS and CDR2 FNYEAQ come from the germline V gene. In nucleotides, the CDR3 is TGTGCCAGCAGCTTAGCGAGGGCTGGCTACACCTTC. Protein sequence: CASSLARAGYTF.

On this clonotype: At one boundary the junction diverges from the germline segment, which might be a read error. The chain recombines TRBV5-1 with TRBJ1-5, with 11 bases fitting TRBD1. The CDR3 is 15 residues long. Germline values: CDR1 SGHRS, CDR2 YFSETQ. CDR3 sequence: CSSSLGTGGNQPQHF. In DNA, the CDR3 is TGCTCCAGCAGCTTGGGGACAGGGGGTAATCAGCCCCAGCATTTT.

V is TRBV7-2 and J is TRBJ2-4; TRBD2 aligns across 10 bases. Germline V CDR1 and CDR2: SGHTA, FQGNSA. The CDR3 is 16 amino acids. After removal of 1 base from V and 6 bases from J, the junction contained 6 bases not matched to a gene. CDR3 DNA sequence: TGTGCCAGCAGCTTAGGAAGCGGGAGGGGGAGAAACATTCAGTACTTC. Its protein product is CASSLGSGRGRNIQYF.

The rearrangement links TRBV7-2 to TRBJ2-7; TRBD2 matches 8 bases. Germline values: CDR1 SGHTA, CDR2 FQGNSA. This CDR3 spans 15 amino acids. V was clipped by 1 base and J by 4 bases; unmatched bases: 6. CDR3 DNA: TGTGCCAGCAGCTTAGTACCAGCGGGAGAGTACGAGCAGTACTTC. Its translation is CASSLVPAGEYEQYF.

Only a few counts were recorded for this clonotype. The junction shows a germline mismatch at one end, possibly a read error. The chain recombines TRBV28 with TRBJ2-1; 10 bases are a match to TRBD2. The CDR3 consists of 11 residues. Per the germline V gene, CDR1 is MDHEN and CDR2 is SYDVKM. The CDR3 sequence is CASSLGLAVSF. DNA of the CDR3: TGTGCCAGCAGCCTCGGACTAGCGGTTTCCTTC.

This clonotype was observed a few times. The V call is TRBV12-3 or TRBV12-4, the J call TRBJ1-1; D gene unclear. The length of the CDR3 is 11 residues. Trimming took 7 bases from V and 3 from J, leaving 6 bases between them. The CDR3 is CASISYTEAFF. DNA for the CDR3: TGTGCCAGCATCAGCTACACTGAAGCTTTCTTT.

On this clonotype itself: A much larger clone lies one base from this, so it may be a read error. The conserved phenylalanine or tryptophan normally closing the CDR3 is absent here, so this likely arose from a read error. The CDR3 region is CASSASEENIQYL. The CDR3 DNA follows: TGTGCCAGCAGTGCATCCGAGGAAAACATTCAGTACTTA. The chain combines TRBV12-3 or TRBV12-4 with TRBJ2-4; unclear D gene. V lost 5 bases and J lost 5, with 10 bases in between. The CDR3 extends over 13 amino acids.

To note about this clonotype: The conserved final phenylalanine or tryptophan is absent from the CDR3, which likely points to a read error. The V and J genes are TRBV6-8 and TRBJ2-7; 16 bases line up with TRBD2. The junction had 7 bases not matched to a gene; V was cut back by 10 bases and J by 1 base. Germline V gene sequence: CDR1 MNHGY, CDR2 SAAAGT. This CDR3 spans 16 amino acids. CDR3 sequence (DNA): TGTGCCACCAGGGGACTAGCGGGGGGGACATCCTACGAGCAGTACTGC. This gives the protein CATRGLAGGTSYEQYC.

This chain uses TRBV19 with TRBJ1-5; D not resolved. Germline CDR1 and CDR2: LNHDA and SQIVND (reference sequence). V was pared by 3 bases and J by 1 base, with 10 bases between. The CDR3 runs to 15 residues. The CDR3 sequence is CASSIRHNSNQPQHF. In DNA, the CDR3 is TGTGCCAGTAGTATCCGGCACAACAGCAATCAGCCCCAGCATTTT. Full variable domain (outside the CDR3, taken from reference TRBV19 and TRBJ1-5): DGGITQSPKYLFRKEGQNVTLSCEQNLNHDAMYWYRQDPGQGLRLIYYSQIVNDFQKGDIAEGYSVSREKKESFPLTVTSAQKNPTAFYLCASSIRHNSNQPQHFGDGTRLSIL.

The rearrangement links TRBV20-1 to TRBJ2-1, with D perhaps TRBD2 (6 bases). The CDR3 totals 12 residues. Per germline, CDR1 DFQATT and CDR2 SNEGSKA (reference sequence). Deletions cut 1 base from V and 9 bases from J, with 10 bases between. CDR3 DNA: TGCAGTGCTAGAGGACGGGAGACTGAGCAGTTCTTC. Its translation is CSARGRETEQFF.

This clonotype was counted many times. V and J are TRBV5-1 and TRBJ2-4; unclear D gene. The CDR3 is made up of 15 amino acids. The germline V gene has CDR1 SGHRS and CDR2 YFSETQ. V lost 1 base, J lost 5 bases, and 13 bases lay in between. In DNA form, the CDR3 reads TGCGCCAGCAGCTTGATCCCGGCTCCCCAAAACATTCAGTACTTC. This gives the protein CASSLIPAPQNIQYF.

This clonotype was seen a few times. The chain uses TRBV4-1 and TRBJ2-2; either TRBD1 or TRBD2 may supply D (6 bases each). Looked up from germline, CDR1 is MGHRA and CDR2 is YSYEKL. The V gene lost 4 bases and the J gene lost 6 bases, with 12 bases spanning the gap. This CDR3 contains 14 residues. The CDR3 sequence is CASSLSGAAGELFF. CDR3 nucleotides: TGCGCCAGCAGCCTCTCGGGGGCAGCCGGGGAGCTGTTTTTT.